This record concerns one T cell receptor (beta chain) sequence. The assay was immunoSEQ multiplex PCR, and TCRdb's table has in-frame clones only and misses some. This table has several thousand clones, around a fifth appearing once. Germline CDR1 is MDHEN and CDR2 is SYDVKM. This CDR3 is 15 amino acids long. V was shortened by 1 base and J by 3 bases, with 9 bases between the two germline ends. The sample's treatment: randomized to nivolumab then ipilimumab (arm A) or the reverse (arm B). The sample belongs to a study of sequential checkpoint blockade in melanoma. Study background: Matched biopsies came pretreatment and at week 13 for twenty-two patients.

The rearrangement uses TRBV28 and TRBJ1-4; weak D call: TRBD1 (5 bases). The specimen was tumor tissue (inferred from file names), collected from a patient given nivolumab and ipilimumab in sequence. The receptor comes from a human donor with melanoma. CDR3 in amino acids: CASSLLGAANEKLFF. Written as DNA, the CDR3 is TGTGCCAGCAGTTTATTAGGGGCGGCTAATGAAAAACTGTTTTTT.